A selection of T cell receptor beta chains follows, all from one sample in a study of cytomegalovirus exposure and HLA in healthy donors. Assay: immunoSEQ multiplex PCR; the TCRdb copy retains only in-frame clones and omits some. The data contain more than 95,000 clones, 86% of them singletons. Specimen: PBMCs. The receptors were gathered from a man between 18 and 29 years old in good health and CMV-seronegative. The CDR3 runs from the conserved cysteine through the conserved F or W. A D gene is named only where the DNA matches it firmly. Clone size appears in some rows only: once, few, many, or a class for an expanded clone.

V: TRBV6-5
J: TRBJ2-1
D: .
size: .
CDR3: CASSYSPGKNEQFF
DNA: TGTGCCAGCAGTTACTCCCCAGGGAAGAATGAGCAGTTCTTC

V: TRBV6-1
J: TRBJ1-2
D: .
size: few
CDR3: CASSESGRSGGYTF
DNA: TGTGCCAGCAGTGAATCAGGCCGGAGCGGGGGCTACACCTTC

V: TRBV7-9
J: TRBJ1-2
D: .
size: .
CDR3: CASSQTEFAFYGYTF
DNA: TGTGCCAGCAGCCAGACAGAATTCGCCTTCTATGGCTACACCTTC

V: TRBV5-4
J: TRBJ2-1
D: TRBD2
size: .
CDR3: CASSSKPGLAANEQFF
DNA: TGTGCCAGCAGCTCGAAGCCGGGACTAGCAGCCAATGAGCAGTTCTTC

V: TRBV15
J: TRBJ1-2
D: .
size: .
CDR3: CATSRDRQVLYGYTF
DNA: TGTGCCACCAGCAGAGATCGGCAGGTCCTCTATGGCTACACCTTC

V: TRBV15
J: TRBJ2-3
D: TRBD1
size: .
CDR3: CATSRTRDRGGPSTVMTDTQYF
DNA: TGTGCCACCAGCAGAACCCGAGACAGGGGGGGTCCCTCCACGGTTATGACAGATACGCAGTATTTT

V: TRBV19
J: TRBJ1-1
D: TRBD1
size: .
CDR3: CASSIGMGQLEAFF
DNA: TGTGCCAGTAGTATAGGAATGGGACAGCTAGAAGCTTTCTTT

V: TRBV4-1
J: TRBJ2-1
D: TRBD2
size: once
CDR3: CASSEPGTSGGADEQFF
DNA: TGCGCCAGCAGCGAACCCGGGACTAGCGGGGGGGCCGATGAGCAGTTCTTC

V: TRBV6-1
J: TRBJ1-5
D: .
size: .
CDR3: CASERVRDSNQPQHF
DNA: TGTGCCAGCGAGAGGGTGAGGGATAGCAATCAGCCCCAGCATTTT

V: TRBV30
J: TRBJ2-2
D: .
size: .
CDR3: CAWTPSELNTGELFF
DNA: TGTGCCTGGACCCCGTCTGAGCTAAACACCGGGGAGCTGTTTTTT

V: TRBV19
J: TRBJ2-1
D: .
size: .
CDR3: CASGNRGGRDEQFF
DNA: TGTGCCAGTGGGAACCGGGGTGGAAGAGATGAGCAGTTCTTC

V: TRBV11-1
J: TRBJ2-1
D: .
size: .
CDR3: CASSLAGVLYNEQFF
DNA: TGTGCCAGCAGCTTAGCAGGGGTCCTCTACAATGAGCAGTTCTTC

V: TRBV27
J: TRBJ2-3
D: TRBD2
size: .
CDR3: CASSSAGLPSTDTQYF
DNA: TGTGCCAGCAGTTCCGCGGGACTACCGTCCACAGATACGCAGTATTTT

V: TRBV27
J: TRBJ2-1
D: TRBD1
size: .
CDR3: CASSIGQGAEQFF
DNA: TGTGCCAGCAGTATCGGACAGGGGGCTGAGCAGTTCTTC

V: TRBV11-2
J: TRBJ2-5
D: TRBD1
size: .
CDR3: CASTGTGRETQYF
DNA: TGTGCCAGCACCGGGACAGGGAGGGAGACCCAGTACTTC

V: TRBV20-1
J: TRBJ2-3
D: .
size: .
CDR3: CSAPADTQYF
DNA: TGCAGTGCGCCAGCAGATACGCAGTATTTT

V: TRBV5-1
J: TRBJ2-3
D: TRBD2
size: .
CDR3: CASSIPGTSGTTDTQYF
DNA: TGCGCCAGCAGCATACCCGGGACTAGCGGAACCACAGATACGCAGTATTTT

V: TRBV19
J: TRBJ1-5
D: .
size: .
CDR3: CASSLGIRQHF
DNA: TGTGCCAGTAGTCTCGGGATCCGCCAACATTTT

V: TRBV5-1
J: TRBJ2-1
D: TRBD2
size: .
CDR3: CASSGDRSGEYNEQFF
DNA: TGCGCCAGCAGCGGGGATCGGAGCGGGGAATACAATGAGCAGTTCTTC

V: TRBV11-2
J: TRBJ1-1
D: .
size: .
CDR3: CASSLGAENTEAFF
DNA: TGTGCCAGCAGCTTAGGGGCAGAGAACACTGAAGCTTTCTTT

V: TRBV27
J: TRBJ2-2
D: .
size: .
CDR3: CASSLSIQLTGELFF
DNA: TGTGCCAGCAGTTTATCGATCCAACTCACCGGGGAGCTGTTTTTT

V: TRBV7-8
J: TRBJ1-4
D: TRBD1
size: .
CDR3: CASSEKGRDSLWEKLFF
DNA: TGTGCCAGCAGCGAAAAGGGCAGGGACAGCCTTTGGGAAAAACTGTTTTTT

V: TRBV7-8
J: TRBJ1-6
D: .
size: .
CDR3: CASSFDRNDSPLHF
DNA: TGTGCCAGCAGCTTCGACAGGAACGATTCACCCCTCCACTTT

V: TRBV18
J: TRBJ1-1
D: .
size: .
CDR3: CASSPRANTEAFF
DNA: TGTGCCAGCTCACCACGCGCGAACACTGAAGCTTTCTTT

V: TRBV7-2
J: TRBJ1-1
D: .
size: few
CDR3: CASSQLPGQPNTEAFF
DNA: TGTGCCAGCAGCCAGCTCCCGGGACAACCGAACACTGAAGCTTTCTTT

V: TRBV5-1
J: TRBJ1-2
D: .
size: .
CDR3: CASSLGHSGGDGYTF
DNA: TGCGCCAGCAGCCTGGGGCATTCGGGAGGGGATGGCTACACCTTC

V: TRBV5-1
J: TRBJ2-7
D: .
size: .
CDR3: CASSLERRGTEQYF
DNA: TGCGCCAGCAGCTTGGAGCGCAGGGGTACGGAGCAGTACTTC

V: TRBV2
J: TRBJ2-7
D: .
size: .
CDR3: CASKEGTHEQYF
DNA: TGTGCCAGCAAGGAGGGGACCCACGAGCAGTACTTC

V: TRBV30
J: TRBJ2-5
D: TRBD2
size: .
CDR3: CAWSRGGGETQYF
DNA: TGTGCCTGGAGTCGGGGGGGAGGTGAGACCCAGTACTTC

V: TRBV29-1
J: TRBJ2-5
D: .
size: .
CDR3: CSVGLRAMPQETQYF
DNA: TGCAGCGTTGGTCTGCGGGCGATGCCTCAAGAGACCCAGTACTTC

V: TRBV7-8
J: TRBJ2-7
D: TRBD2
size: .
CDR3: CASSLGIGGLAGGPSYEQYF
DNA: TGTGCCAGCAGCTTGGGTATTGGTGGACTAGCGGGAGGGCCGTCCTACGAGCAGTACTTC

V: TRBV10-2
J: TRBJ2-1
D: TRBD2
size: once
CDR3: CASRALLAGRALYEQFF
DNA: TGCGCCAGCCGGGCCCTTTTGGCGGGGAGGGCCTTGTATGAGCAGTTCTTC

V: TRBV6-1
J: TRBJ1-2
D: .
size: .
CDR3: CASSEGLDYGYTF
DNA: TGTGCCAGCAGCGAGGGCTTGGACTATGGCTACACCTTC

V: TRBV10-3
J: TRBJ2-5
D: TRBD2
size: .
CDR3: CAISDRWTSGNLQETQYF
DNA: TGTGCCATCAGTGACCGATGGACTAGCGGGAACCTCCAAGAGACCCAGTACTTC

V: TRBV2
J: TRBJ2-4
D: TRBD2
size: .
CDR3: CASLAWEGAKNIQYF
DNA: TGTGCCAGCCTGGCCTGGGAGGGGGCCAAAAACATTCAGTACTTC

V: TRBV28
J: TRBJ2-7
D: TRBD1
size: .
CDR3: CASSLTGVLSYEQYF
DNA: TGTGCCAGCAGCCTAACAGGGGTACTCTCCTACGAGCAGTACTTC

V: TRBV15
J: TRBJ1-3
D: .
size: .
CDR3: CATGQGIGNTIYF
DNA: TGTGCCACCGGGCAGGGGATTGGAAACACCATATATTTT

V: TRBV9
J: TRBJ2-5
D: .
size: once
CDR3: CASSVAHTGGQETQYF
DNA: TGTGCCAGCAGCGTAGCCCATACCGGGGGACAAGAGACCCAGTACTTC

V: TRBV10-2
J: TRBJ2-5
D: TRBD2
size: .
CDR3: CASSESRGSGSIKTQYF
DNA: TGCGCCAGCAGTGAGTCCCGGGGTAGCGGGAGTATAAAGACCCAGTACTTC

V: TRBV7-6
J: TRBJ2-2
D: .
size: few
CDR3: CASSSDSFPGELFF
DNA: TGTGCCAGCAGCTCGGACAGTTTCCCCGGGGAGCTGTTTTTT

V: TRBV7-5
J: TRBJ2-3
D: .
size: .
CDR3: CVRSLLAGMKDTQYF
DNA: TGTGTCAGAAGCTTACTAGCGGGAATGAAAGATACGCAGTATTTT

V: TRBV5-1
J: TRBJ2-3
D: TRBD2
size: .
CDR3: CASSLGTSGGPSTDTQYF
DNA: TGCGCCAGCAGCTTGGGAACTAGCGGGGGACCTAGCACAGATACGCAGTATTTT

V: TRBV7-6
J: TRBJ2-3
D: .
size: once
CDR3: CASSLRGSDTQYF
DNA: TGTGCCAGCAGCTTAAGAGGTTCAGATACGCAGTATTTT

V: TRBV7-9
J: TRBJ2-1
D: TRBD2
size: .
CDR3: CASSLEDVRASGRGNEQFF
DNA: TGTGCCAGCAGCTTAGAGGACGTTCGGGCTAGCGGGAGAGGCAATGAGCAGTTCTTC

V: TRBV6-5
J: TRBJ1-5
D: .
size: .
CDR3: CASSSAGSTAGQPQHF
DNA: TGTGCCAGCAGTTCCGCCGGATCCACGGCGGGTCAGCCCCAGCATTTT

V: TRBV5-1
J: TRBJ1-1
D: .
size: .
CDR3: CASSSGTLLRAEAFF
DNA: TGCGCCAGCAGCTCGGGGACACTTCTAAGGGCTGAAGCTTTCTTT

V: TRBV5-1
J: TRBJ1-6
D: .
size: .
CDR3: CASSLGQGWNSPLHF
DNA: TGCGCCAGCAGCTTGGGCCAGGGGTGGAATTCACCCCTCCACTTT

V: TRBV27
J: TRBJ2-5
D: TRBD1
size: .
CDR3: CASSLGVWDRETQYF
DNA: TGTGCCAGCAGTTTGGGGGTTTGGGACAGAGAGACCCAGTACTTC

V: TRBV7-9
J: TRBJ2-7
D: .
size: .
CDR3: CASSFTGSSYEQYF
DNA: TGTGCCAGCAGCTTTACAGGGTCCTCCTACGAGCAGTACTTC

V: TRBV12-5
J: TRBJ1-5
D: TRBD1
size: .
CDR3: CASGRGQGGYGNQPQHF
DNA: TGTGCTAGTGGCAGGGGACAGGGAGGATATGGCAATCAGCCCCAGCATTTT